This TCR beta chain appears in the sequencing data of a study of cytomegalovirus exposure and HLA in healthy donors. Study summary: From HLA-typed donors, an early data release held tens of millions of unique TCRs. Notes on the study in general: Previously analyzed data showed that most TCR beta V segments were productive at a frequency of about 87% or about 30%. In a later analysis, HLA-associated TCR beta chains were more clonally expanded than equally common others. The study labeled 170 or so TCR beta chains cytomegalovirus-associated.

The PCR employed 60 Vbeta primers together with 13 Jbeta primers. Produced via immunoSEQ multiplex PCR; TCRdb's table is partial and in-frame only. This table holds 150,000 to 200,000 clones, around 80% found once. In regard to this clone: The antigen is not known.

The J segment lost 0 bases and the V segment lost 4 bases, leaving 7 bases of the junction unmatched. The CDR3 is 16 residues long. CDR1 is LNHDA and CDR2 is SQIVND in the germline V gene (reference sequence). This receptor was taken from a man between 25 and 39 years old in good health and CMV-seronegative. The chain uses TRBV19 and TRBJ1-1; TRBD1 matches at 8 bases. The sequenced material came from PBMCs. CDR3 coding DNA: TGTGCCAGTAGTAAGGTAACAGGGGGAATGAACACTGAAGCTTTCTTT. Encoded protein: CASSKVTGGMNTEAFF.